This T cell receptor beta chain was profiled in a study of shared clonotypes between healthy human individuals. Study results and limitations: Despite large depth, rarefaction showed incomplete sorted-subset sequencing.

Worth noting for this clone: What it recognizes is unknown.

It was approximately 0.2 ug DNA, 25,000 to 35,000 T cell genomes, that sorted-subset replicate PCRs used. Per the authors' pipeline: ImmunoSEQ junction-only sequences lacked quality scores, so their filtering differed. TCRdb's table, derived via immunoSEQ multiplex PCR, lists solely in-frame clones and lacks some. Clonal size and the V and J genes are those of that table, whereas D and trimming came from the DNA. The sample has 950,000 to 1,100,000 clones, under 80% seen once; the top ten hold roughly 1.4%. In the CD4+ fraction, cells were divided into CD45RA+ naive and CD45RA-negative memory subsets. V was trimmed by 1 base and J by 8 bases, leaving 8 bases between them. CDR1 is SNHLY and CDR2 is FYNNEI in the germline V gene. The CDR3 length is 13 residues.

Sample: memory CD4+ T cells sorted from blood. Regarding subset: CD45RA-negative fraction. V and J are TRBV2 and TRBJ1-4; D is unresolved. The clonotype was recovered from a man in his late teens or twenties in good health. This chain's CDR3 is CASSEGRWEKLFF. Here the CDR3 DNA reads TGTGCCAGCAGTGAAGGGAGATGGGAAAAACTGTTTTTT.